The rows below give T cell receptor beta chains drawn from one sample of a study of PD-L1 blockade in urothelial cancer. Only in-frame clones appear in the TCRdb table, and some are missing; sequencing was by immunoSEQ multiplex PCR. The table includes 35,000 or so clones, around 80% detected once. This specimen was PBMCs, taken around atezolizumab (anti-PD-L1) treatment. The receptors shown here come from a man in his sixties with urothelial cancer. The CDR3 runs from the conserved cysteine through the conserved F or W. Each record gives: J gene, D gene, clone size, V gene, CDR3 protein, CDR3 DNA. The D gene is left open where the match is weak. Size is stated for part of the rows, as once, few or many counts, or as a class when the clone is expanded.

TRBJ1-6	NA	NA	TRBV19	CASSIDAGPNSPLHF	TGTGCCAGTAGTATAGATGCAGGTCCAAATTCACCCCTCCACTTT
TRBJ2-7	TRBD1	NA	TRBV28	CASGTGSRYEQYF	TGTGCCAGCGGGACAGGGTCTCGGTACGAGCAGTACTTC
TRBJ1-5	TRBD1	NA	TRBV11-2	CASSLESNRTGVCQPQHF	TGTGCCAGCAGCTTAGAAAGTAATCGGACAGGGGTTTGTCAGCCCCAGCATTTT
TRBJ2-7	TRBD1	NA	TRBV6-5	CASSYSGQGAYEQYF	TGTGCCAGCAGTTACTCGGGACAGGGGGCCTACGAGCAGTACTTC
TRBJ1-5	TRBD1	NA	TRBV28	CASGTMGDRQPQHF	TGTGCCAGCGGTACGATGGGGGACAGACAGCCCCAGCATTTT
TRBJ2-5	NA	NA	TRBV9	CASSPQGWETQYF	TGTGCCAGCAGCCCCCAGGGCTGGGAGACCCAGTACTTC
TRBJ2-2	NA	NA	TRBV5-1	CASSLASFGGTGELFF	TGCGCCAGCAGCTTGGCAAGTTTCGGCGGCACCGGGGAGCTGTTTTTT
TRBJ2-6	NA	NA	TRBV10-3	CAIPTGPISGANVLTF	TGTGCCATCCCGACAGGCCCAATTTCTGGGGCCAACGTCCTGACTTTC
TRBJ1-6	TRBD1	NA	TRBV28	CASRVGQGGSPLHF	TGTGCCAGCAGGGTGGGACAGGGTGGCTCACCCCTCCACTTT
TRBJ1-1	TRBD1	NA	TRBV7-2	CASSFNGQANTEAFF	TGTGCCAGCAGCTTTAACGGACAGGCGAACACTGAAGCTTTCTTT
TRBJ1-4	NA	NA	TRBV5-6	CASSLGPSGATNEKLFF	TGTGCCAGCAGCTTGGGGCCTTCGGGTGCAACTAATGAAAAACTGTTTTTT
TRBJ2-5	TRBD2	NA	TRBV10-2	CASSEVGAGGQTQYF	TGCGCCAGCAGTGAGGTTGGAGCGGGGGGGCAGACCCAGTACTTC
TRBJ2-5	NA	NA	TRBV5-1	CASSLGSGLQETQYF	TGCGCCAGCAGCTTGGGGTCAGGGCTCCAAGAGACCCAGTACTTC
TRBJ2-3	NA	once	TRBV5-1	CASSLGATALTDTQYF	TGCGCCAGCAGCTTGGGGGCGACAGCGCTCACAGATACGCAGTATTTT
TRBJ2-1	NA	NA	TRBV7-8	CASSLGGGGPYNEQFF	TGTGCCAGCAGCTTAGGTGGGGGAGGTCCCTACAATGAGCAGTTCTTC
TRBJ1-5	NA	NA	TRBV19	CASSIGGGGANQPQHF	TGTGCCAGTAGTATAGGCGGCGGGGGGGCCAATCAGCCCCAGCATTTT
TRBJ1-1	TRBD1	NA	TRBV28	CASSSPRDRGRTEAFF	TGTGCCAGCAGTTCCCCCCGGGACAGGGGGAGGACTGAAGCTTTCTTT
TRBJ2-2	TRBD2	NA	TRBV7-6	CASSLTSGSNTGELFF	TGTGCCAGCAGCTTAACTAGCGGGAGCAACACCGGGGAGCTGTTTTTT
TRBJ2-3	NA	NA	TRBV4-2	CASSQGGSGDTQYF	TGTGCCAGCAGCCAAGGAGGGAGCGGAGATACGCAGTATTTT
TRBJ2-3	TRBD2	NA	TRBV7-2	CASRTTPGLAGPGGTQYF	TGTGCCAGCAGGACCACCCCCGGACTAGCGGGCCCTGGAGGGACGCAGTATTTT
TRBJ2-7	TRBD1	once	TRBV11-2	CASNARDRDHEQYF	TGTGCCAGCAACGCCCGGGACAGGGACCACGAGCAGTACTTC
TRBJ1-1	TRBD1	NA	TRBV9	CASSVGGTVNTEAFF	TGTGCCAGCAGCGTTGGGGGGACAGTAAACACTGAAGCTTTCTTT
TRBJ2-3	NA	NA	TRBV5-4	CASSSGLRTGTDTQYF	TGTGCCAGCAGCTCCGGTTTGCGCACAGGCACAGATACGCAGTATTTT
TRBJ2-1	TRBD2	NA	TRBV19	CASSIGTSGFYNEQFF	TGTGCCAGTAGTATCGGGACTAGCGGATTCTACAATGAGCAGTTCTTC
TRBJ1-3	TRBD1	few	TRBV5-6	CASSRRRDRADTIYF	TGTGCCAGCAGCCGACGCCGGGACAGGGCAGACACCATATATTTT
TRBJ1-2	TRBD1	NA	TRBV27	CASRKTGVHGYTF	TGTGCCAGCAGGAAAACAGGGGTACATGGCTACACCTTC
TRBJ2-2	TRBD1	NA	TRBV19	CASSIRDRGPGELFF	TGTGCCAGTAGTATAAGGGACAGGGGGCCCGGGGAGCTGTTTTTT
TRBJ2-1	TRBD2	once	TRBV9	CASSVVSGRAGEQFF	TGTGCCAGCAGCGTAGTTAGCGGGAGGGCCGGGGAGCAGTTCTTC
TRBJ1-2	TRBD1	NA	TRBV7-9	CASSSPDRGLGYTF	TGTGCCAGCAGCTCCCCGGACAGGGGGCTCGGCTACACCTTC
TRBJ1-4	NA	few	TRBV5-1	CASSLDRINEKLFF	TGCGCCAGCAGCTTGGACAGAATTAATGAAAAACTGTTTTTT
TRBJ2-7	TRBD1	NA	TRBV29-1	CSVEVGQGREQYF	TGCAGCGTTGAAGTAGGACAGGGAAGGGAGCAGTACTTC
TRBJ2-2	TRBD1	once	TRBV7-9	CASRPMGTGGTGELFF	TGTGCCAGCCGCCCGATGGGGACAGGGGGTACCGGGGAGCTGTTTTTT
TRBJ1-5	NA	NA	TRBV6-6	CASSYFVQTGNQPQHF	TGTGCCAGCAGTTACTTCGTCCAGACTGGGAATCAGCCCCAGCATTTT
TRBJ2-1	TRBD2	NA	TRBV5-1	CASGTNGGAYNEQFF	TGCGCCAGCGGTACGAACGGGGGGGCCTACAATGAGCAGTTCTTC
TRBJ1-2	TRBD1	NA	TRBV19	CASRKDRDYGYTF	TGTGCCAGCAGAAAGGACAGGGACTATGGCTACACCTTC
TRBJ2-1	NA	NA	TRBV11-1	CASSSLGTGLVSEQFF	TGTGCCAGCAGCAGCTTAGGTACGGGATTAGTGAGTGAGCAGTTCTTC
TRBJ1-5	TRBD1	NA	TRBV6-5	CASREQGGKQPQHF	TGTGCCAGCAGAGAACAGGGGGGAAAACAGCCCCAGCATTTT
TRBJ1-3	NA	NA	TRBV28	CASTGGVSGNTIYF	TGTGCCAGCACCGGCGGGGTTTCGGGAAACACCATATATTTT
TRBJ1-5	NA	NA	TRBV28	CASSLGGGNQPQHF	TGTGCCAGCAGTTTAGGAGGGGGCAATCAGCCCCAGCATTTT
TRBJ1-2	NA	NA	TRBV7-2	CASSLGWQGVDGYTF	TGTGCCAGCAGCTTAGGCTGGCAGGGTGTAGATGGCTACACCTTC
TRBJ1-2	NA	NA	TRBV5-1	CASSQGGGGYTF	TGCGCCAGCAGCCAGGGAGGAGGTGGCTACACCTTC
TRBJ1-5	NA	NA	TRBV5-1	CASSLGTPGKPQHF	TGCGCCAGCAGCTTGGGTACCCCGGGAAAGCCCCAGCATTTT
TRBJ2-1	TRBD1	NA	TRBV4-1	CASSQGGQAYHNEQFF	TGCGCCAGCAGCCAAGGGGGACAGGCCTACCACAATGAGCAGTTCTTC
TRBJ1-1	TRBD1	NA	TRBV11-2	CASSLGRGLEAFF	TGTGCCAGCAGCTTAGGCAGGGGGCTAGAAGCTTTCTTT
TRBJ2-3	NA	NA	TRBV10-1	CASSESAVGTDTQYF	TGCGCCAGCAGTGAGTCAGCGGTCGGAACAGATACGCAGTATTTT
TRBJ2-3	TRBD2	few	TRBV29-1	CSVPLAGPTDTQYF	TGCAGCGTCCCCCTAGCGGGCCCCACAGATACGCAGTATTTT
TRBJ1-5	TRBD1	NA	TRBV5-5	CASSLVTGAQPQHF	TGTGCCAGCAGCTTGGTAACAGGGGCTCAGCCCCAGCATTTT
TRBJ1-1	NA	NA	TRBV18	CASSVQQNTEAFF	TGTGCCAGCTCAGTACAGCAAAACACTGAAGCTTTCTTT
TRBJ1-2	TRBD1	NA	TRBV6-5	CASSFAGGGGYTF	TGTGCCAGCAGTTTCGCAGGGGGAGGTGGCTACACCTTC
TRBJ2-3	TRBD2	NA	TRBV5-8	CASSTGLAARTDTQYF	TGTGCCAGCAGCACGGGACTAGCGGCCCGCACAGATACGCAGTATTTT
TRBJ1-2	NA	NA	TRBV19	CASRNTNYGYTF	TGTGCCAGTAGAAACACTAACTATGGCTACACCTTC
TRBJ1-2	NA	NA	TRBV10-1	CASSVGLNYGYTF	TGCGCCAGCAGTGTGGGACTGAACTATGGCTACACCTTC
TRBJ2-1	TRBD2	once	TRBV6-6	CASSGASGGAFNEQFF	TGTGCCAGCAGTGGCGCTAGCGGGGGGGCTTTCAATGAGCAGTTCTTC
TRBJ2-7	NA	NA	TRBV29-1	CSPPAPGTYEQYF	TGCAGCCCCCCTGCCCCAGGGACCTACGAGCAGTACTTC
TRBJ1-1	NA	NA	TRBV18	CASSRAAGSAFF	TGTGCCAGCTCGCGCGCCGCAGGGTCGGCTTTCTTT
TRBJ1-2	TRBD1	NA	TRBV29-1	CSVVRGTGTVGYTF	TGCAGCGTTGTTCGAGGTACCGGGACAGTAGGTTACACCTTC
TRBJ2-7	NA	NA	TRBV7-8	CASSLGGGVEQYF	TGTGCCAGCAGCTTAGGGGGCGGGGTCGAGCAGTACTTC
TRBJ1-4	NA	NA	TRBV29-1	CSVVTTNEKLFF	TGCAGCGTTGTCACAACTAATGAAAAACTGTTTTTT
TRBJ2-7	TRBD1	NA	TRBV6-5	CASSYQGQGSYEQYF	TGTGCCAGCAGTTACCAGGGACAGGGATCCTACGAGCAGTACTTC
TRBJ2-1	NA	few	TRBV10-3	CAISASTDNEQFF	TGTGCCATCAGTGCTTCTACCGACAATGAGCAGTTCTTC